Shown below are 24 T cell receptor beta chains from a single sample sequenced in a study of cytomegalovirus exposure and HLA in healthy donors. With 60 Vbeta and 13 Jbeta primers, the PCR was carried out. The protocol was immunoSEQ multiplex PCR, while the TCRdb copy is restricted to in-frame clones and leaves out a portion. The data show about 170,000 clones, 80% seen once. Sequencing input: PBMCs. The receptor set was obtained from a woman between 45 and 65 years old in good health and CMV-seropositive.

This clone has just a few counts. The J gene is TRBJ1-1, the V gene TRBV28; D is undetermined. Germline loops: CDR1 MDHEN, CDR2 SYDVKM. The germline V and J ends were trimmed by 8 bases and 4 bases, with 26 bases remaining between them. The CDR3 covers 17 residues. The DNA of the CDR3 is TGTGCCAGCCGTACGCCGGGCCCGGGGTATAGAGGCACTGAAGCTTTCTTT. Translated, it gives CASRTPGPGYRGTEAFF.

J is TRBJ2-3 and V is TRBV6-1; D call uncertain. Germline V gene data show CDR1 as MNHNS and CDR2 as SASEGT. The CDR3 consists of 15 residues. Deletions cut 6 bases from V and 1 base from J, with 14 bases between. The CDR3 DNA sequence: TGTGCCAGCAGCGTGGGCAGATACCGCACAGATACGCAGTATTTT. Protein: CASSVGRYRTDTQYF.

The chain joins TRBV10-1 to TRBJ2-6; 7 positions match TRBD2. V lost 8 bases to trimming and J lost 0 bases; unmatched junction nucleotides: 13. This CDR3 contains 18 residues. Per the germline V gene, CDR1 is WNHNN and CDR2 is SYGVQD (reference sequence). This CDR3 reads CASGLVAGSVSGANVLTF. The DNA of the CDR3 is TGCGCCAGCGGACTTGTAGCGGGCTCGGTCTCTGGGGCCAACGTCCTGACTTTC.

The chain uses TRBV5-5 and TRBJ2-2; no reliable D call. Trimming shortened V by 3 bases and J by 8 bases, and 11 bases separated the two germline ends. The CDR3 sequence is 13 residues long. Germline CDR1 and CDR2: SGHKS and YYEKEE (reference sequence). This CDR3 is CASSSGQEGELFF. CDR3 in DNA: TGTGCCAGCAGCTCTGGCCAGGAAGGGGAGCTGTTTTTT.

V is TRBV6-5 and J is TRBJ2-7, with D maybe TRBD1 (6 bases). V lost 7 bases, J lost 0 bases, and 10 bases lay in between. This CDR3 is 13 amino acids long. In germline, CDR1 is MNHEY, CDR2 SVGAGI. The CDR3 DNA reads TGTGCCAGCAAAGACAGGAGCTCCTACGAGCAGTACTTC. Its translation: CASKDRSSYEQYF.

The chain is built from TRBV5-1 and TRBJ2-5; D uncertain. The CDR3 is made up of 14 amino acids. The V gene's germline CDR1 is SGHRS and CDR2 YFSETQ. Trimming shortened V by 3 bases and J by 5 bases, and 14 bases separated the two germline ends. The DNA of the CDR3 is TGCGCCAGCAGCTCGGGTCGTTCAGCGGAGACCCAGTACTTC. It yields the protein CASSSGRSAETQYF.

The chain carries TRBV7-9 and TRBJ2-2; D gene unclear. Trimming removed 3 bases from V and 1 base from J, with 6 bases in between. The CDR3 has 14 amino acids. Per the germline V gene, CDR1 is SEHNR and CDR2 is FQNEAQ (reference sequence). This chain's CDR3 is CASSFYGNTGELFF. CDR3 coding DNA: TGTGCCAGCAGCTTTTACGGGAACACCGGGGAGCTGTTTTTT.

This clone showed up just a few times. The rearrangement uses TRBV28 and TRBJ1-2; tentative D call: TRBD1 (6 bases). V was cut by 3 bases and J by 7 bases, with 21 bases left in between. This CDR3 has 16 residues. Germline CDR1 reads MDHEN; CDR2 reads SYDVKM. In DNA, the CDR3 is TGTGCCAGCAGTTTTTTACTGGGGGCTGGTGAGGTTGGCTACACCTTC. It is translated as CASSFLLGAGEVGYTF.

The rearrangement uses TRBV4-2 and TRBJ2-5; D is unclear. V was cut by 5 bases and J by 4 bases, with 17 bases left in between. This CDR3 has 15 residues. The germline V gene has CDR1 LGHNA and CDR2 YNFKEQ. The CDR3 here is CASSTRLPYGETQYF. The CDR3 DNA is TGTGCCAGCAGCACGCGGTTACCCTACGGAGAGACCCAGTACTTC.

Regarding this clone: A junction boundary mismatches the germline segment, possibly from a read error. The chain links TRBV7-9 to TRBJ1-1; D is undetermined. The CDR3 has 14 residues. Germline CDR1 reads SEHNR; CDR2 reads FQNEAQ (reference sequence). The CDR3 sequence is CSSSVPSGFTEAFF. In nucleotides, the CDR3 is TGTTCCAGCAGCGTACCTTCGGGATTCACTGAAGCTTTCTTT.

The rearrangement joins TRBV30 to TRBJ1-1, with D possibly TRBD1 on 5 matching bases. Germline V lookup: CDR1 GTSNPN, CDR2 SVGIG (reference sequence). The CDR3 has 13 residues. V was shortened by 0 bases and J by 8 bases, with 13 bases between the two germline ends. CDR3 region: CAWSVQTAKEAFF. CDR3 bases: TGTGCCTGGAGTGTACAGACAGCTAAAGAAGCTTTCTTT.

In this sample, this clone turned up a few times. The CDR3 reads CASSSRGLAGVGEQFF. CDR3 coding DNA: TGTGCCAGCAGCTCTAGGGGACTAGCGGGAGTCGGTGAGCAGTTCTTC. The chain is built from TRBV7-9 and TRBJ2-1, with 14 bases matching TRBD2. CDR1 and CDR2 (germline): SEHNR, FQNEAQ (reference sequence). Unmatched junction bases numbered 8, after V lost 4 bases and J lost 9 bases. This CDR3 spans 16 amino acids.

V and J are TRBV7-2 and TRBJ1-1, with 8 bases matching TRBD1. J lost 1 base, V lost 6 bases, and 7 bases had no gene match. Looked up from germline, CDR1 is SGHTA and CDR2 is FQGNSA. The CDR3 loop spans 15 amino acids. The CDR3 coding sequence is TGTGCCAGCAGGTCTACCGGGACAGGGAACACTGAAGCTTTCTTT. This gives the protein CASRSTGTGNTEAFF.

The V call is TRBV6-5, the J call TRBJ2-5; TRBD2 aligns across 9 bases. J gave up 1 base and V 0 bases, and 3 bases lay outside the gene matches. The CDR3 loop spans 16 amino acids. The germline V gene encodes CDR1 MNHEY and CDR2 SVGAGI. The CDR3 region is CASSYSASGAQETQYF. The CDR3 DNA follows: TGTGCCAGCAGTTACTCGGCTAGCGGGGCCCAAGAGACCCAGTACTTC.

The rearrangement links TRBV27 to TRBJ1-1; D not resolved. CDR3 size: 16 residues. Trimming shortened V by 2 bases and J by 1 base, and 14 bases separated the two germline ends. CDR1 is MNHEY and CDR2 is SMNVEV in the germline V gene (reference sequence). CDR3 sequence reads: CASSLRGGSGNTEAFF. The CDR3 bases are TGTGCCAGCAGTTTAAGAGGTGGGTCGGGGAACACTGAAGCTTTCTTT.

The chain is built from TRBV7-2 and TRBJ1-4, with D unresolved. Germline CDR1 SGHTA, CDR2 FQGNSA. The CDR3 spans 15 residues. V lost 1 base to trimming and J lost 8 bases, with 14 bases between them. CDR3 in amino acids: CASSLGPATGEKLFF. The CDR3 region has the DNA TGTGCCAGCAGCTTAGGGCCCGCAACGGGAGAAAAACTGTTTTTT.

The chain combines TRBV19 with TRBJ2-7; D not certain. CDR1 LNHDA and CDR2 SQIVND come from the germline V gene (reference sequence). V gave up 5 bases and J gave up 4 bases, with 9 bases separating them. This CDR3 region has 12 residues. The CDR3 here is CASSVMTYEQYF. DNA for the CDR3: TGTGCCAGTAGTGTGATGACATACGAGCAGTACTTC.

This clone showed up just once. This chain uses TRBV28 with TRBJ2-7; weak D call: TRBD2 (5 bases). Trimming shortened V by 8 bases and J by 2 bases, and 13 bases separated the two germline ends. Per germline, CDR1 MDHEN and CDR2 SYDVKM. This CDR3 is built from 13 residues. The CDR3 DNA reads as TGTGCCAGCGGCGGCGGAGGCCCCTACGAGCAGTACTTC. It codes for CASGGGGPYEQYF.

The chain links TRBV27 to TRBJ2-6; D perhaps matches TRBD2 (6 bases). V was trimmed by 5 bases and J by 4 bases, leaving 21 bases between them. The CDR3 spans 18 residues. CDR1 and CDR2 (germline): MNHEY, SMNVEV (reference sequence). CDR3 DNA: TGTGCCAGCAGTCCGTGGAGGGCCAGATCTGGGGGGGCCAACGTCCTGACTTTC. Protein sequence: CASSPWRARSGGANVLTF.

This clone was observed once. The chain is built from TRBV28 and TRBJ1-4; TRBD1 is a possible D gene (5 bases). V lost 5 bases and J lost 4, with 11 bases in between. CDR1 is MDHEN and CDR2 is SYDVKM in the germline V gene. The CDR3 length is 14 residues. The CDR3 DNA reads TGTGCCAGCAGTAAGACAGCCTTTAATGAAAAACTGTTTTTT. Protein: CASSKTAFNEKLFF.

The rearrangement uses TRBV4-1 and TRBJ1-5; TRBD1 matches at 8 bases. The length of the CDR3 is 14 residues. V shed 2 bases and J 4 bases; nucleotides not matched to a gene: 1. Germline loops: CDR1 MGHRA, CDR2 YSYEKL. The CDR3 loop is CASSQRQGNQPQHF. In DNA, the CDR3 is TGCGCCAGCAGCCAACGACAGGGGAATCAGCCCCAGCATTTT.

The V and J genes are TRBV29-1 and TRBJ2-7; tentative D call: TRBD1 (6 bases). Germline V gene sequence: CDR1 SQVTM, CDR2 ANQGSEA. The CDR3 runs 14 residues. V was clipped by 6 bases and J by 7 bases, with 22 bases between them. CDR3 sequence reads: CSVKRTEAPGEQYF. The CDR3 DNA sequence: TGCAGCGTCAAGAGGACAGAAGCCCCCGGGGAGCAGTACTTC.

The rearrangement joins TRBV27 to TRBJ2-1, with a possible D match to TRBD2 (5 bases). Germline V gives CDR1 MNHEY, CDR2 SMNVEV (reference sequence). This CDR3 is 16 amino acids long. V lost 2 bases and J lost 4, with 15 bases in between. CDR3 DNA: TGTGCCAGCAGTTTACTGGGGAGTGGTTTGTACAATGAGCAGTTCTTC. Protein sequence: CASSLLGSGLYNEQFF.

This clone has only a few counts. The V gene is TRBV5-3, the J gene TRBJ1-5; the D is unclear. TRBV5-3 is recorded as an ORF, its role being uncertain. This CDR3 is built from 14 residues. V gave up 7 bases and J gave up 2 bases, with 13 bases separating them. The CDR3 DNA reads TGTGCCAGAGAGAAGATGAGATGCAATCAGCCCCAGCATTTT. Its protein product is CAREKMRCNQPQHF.